This T cell receptor (beta chain) is drawn from a study of spatial heterogeneity in lung cancer. Time point of the sample: sample taken at primary tumor resection. Whole RNA obtained from tumor, nontumor lung or frozen PBMC underwent sequencing without sorting. Germline lookup yields CDR1 LGHNA and CDR2 YNFKEQ. This CDR3 region has 16 residues. V lost 1 base and J lost 1, with 11 bases in between. A unique molecular identifier was carried by every single TCR cDNA molecule. MiXCR, applied by TCRdb to the 5' RACE reads, yields one record per CDR3 protein. The table includes more than 80,000 distinct CDR3 sequences, roughly 12% detected once.

The V gene is TRBV4-2, the J gene TRBJ2-1; D possibly matches TRBD1 or TRBD2 (5 bases each). The sequence came from a male donor with early-stage non-small cell lung cancer. The sequences come from PBMCs, collected at surgery. The CDR3 reads CASSQGNGASYNEQFF. The DNA for the CDR3 is TGTGCCAGCAGCCAAGGTAACGGGGCATCCTACAATGAGCAGTTCTTC.